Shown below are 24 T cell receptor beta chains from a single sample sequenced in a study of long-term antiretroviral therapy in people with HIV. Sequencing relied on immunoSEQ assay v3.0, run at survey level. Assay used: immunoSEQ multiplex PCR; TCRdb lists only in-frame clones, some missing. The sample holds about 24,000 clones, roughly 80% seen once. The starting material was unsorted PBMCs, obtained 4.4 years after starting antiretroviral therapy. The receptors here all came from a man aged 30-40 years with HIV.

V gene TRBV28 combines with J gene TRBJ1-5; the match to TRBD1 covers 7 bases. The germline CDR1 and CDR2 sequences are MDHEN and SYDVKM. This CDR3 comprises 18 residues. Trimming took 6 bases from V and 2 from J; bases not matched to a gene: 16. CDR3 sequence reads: CASRLTGLRFSGNQPQHF. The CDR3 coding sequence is TGTGCCAGCAGACTGACAGGGTTGAGGTTCTCTGGCAATCAGCCCCAGCATTTT.

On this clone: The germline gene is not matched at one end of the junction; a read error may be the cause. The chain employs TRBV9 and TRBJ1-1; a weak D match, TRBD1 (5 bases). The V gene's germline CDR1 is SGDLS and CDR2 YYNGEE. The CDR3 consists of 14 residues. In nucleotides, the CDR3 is TGTGCCAGCAACGTAGGGGTTGCCAACACTGAAGCTTTCTTT. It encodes CASNVGVANTEAFF.

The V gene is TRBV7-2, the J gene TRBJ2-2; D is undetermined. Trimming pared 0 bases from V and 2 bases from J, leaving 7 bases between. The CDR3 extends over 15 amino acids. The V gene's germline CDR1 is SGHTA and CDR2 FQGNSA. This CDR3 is CASSLAPDNTGELFF. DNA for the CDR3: TGTGCCAGCAGCTTAGCACCAGATAACACCGGGGAGCTGTTTTTT.

The CDR3 bases are TGCGCCAGCAGCCAAGAAGGCGAAGCTCAGCCCCAGCATTTT. Translated, it gives CASSQEGEAQPQHF. The chain carries TRBV4-1 and TRBJ1-5; D is unresolved. The CDR3 length is 14 residues. V lost 0 bases, J lost 6 bases, and 9 bases lay in between. Germline loops: CDR1 MGHRA, CDR2 YSYEKL.

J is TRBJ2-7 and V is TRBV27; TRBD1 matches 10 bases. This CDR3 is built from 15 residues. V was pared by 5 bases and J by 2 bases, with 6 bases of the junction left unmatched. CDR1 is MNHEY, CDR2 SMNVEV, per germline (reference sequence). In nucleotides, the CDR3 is TGTGCCAGCAGTGGGGGACAGGGGCTCCCCTACGAGCAGTACTTC. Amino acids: CASSGGQGLPYEQYF.

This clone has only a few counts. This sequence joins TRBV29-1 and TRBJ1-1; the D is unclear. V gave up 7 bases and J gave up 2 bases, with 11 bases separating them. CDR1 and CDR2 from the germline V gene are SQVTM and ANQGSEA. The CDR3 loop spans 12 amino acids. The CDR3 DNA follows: TGCAGCGCAGATAACGACAACACTGAAGCTTTCTTT. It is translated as CSADNDNTEAFF.

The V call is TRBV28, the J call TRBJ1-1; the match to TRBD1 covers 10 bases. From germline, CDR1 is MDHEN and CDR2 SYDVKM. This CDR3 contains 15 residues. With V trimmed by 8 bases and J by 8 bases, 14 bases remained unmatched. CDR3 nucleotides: TGTGCCAGCTACACGCCCCGGGACAGGGGAACGGAAGCTTTCTTT. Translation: CASYTPRDRGTEAFF.

The CDR3, as DNA: TGTGCCAGCAGCTTAACGCGAGGAGTGAACACTGAAGCTTTCTTT. Translating it yields CASSLTRGVNTEAFF. This chain links TRBV7-6 with TRBJ1-1, with unresolved D. The CDR3 consists of 15 residues. Germline assignment: CDR1 SGHVS and CDR2 FNYEAQ. V gave up 2 bases and J gave up 0 bases, with 10 bases separating them.

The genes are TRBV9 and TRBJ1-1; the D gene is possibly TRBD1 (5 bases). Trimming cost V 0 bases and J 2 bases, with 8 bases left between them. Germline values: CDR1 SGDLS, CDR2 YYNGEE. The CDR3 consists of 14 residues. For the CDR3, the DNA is TGTGCCAGCAGCGTAGGGGGGGTAAACACTGAAGCTTTCTTT. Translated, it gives CASSVGGVNTEAFF.

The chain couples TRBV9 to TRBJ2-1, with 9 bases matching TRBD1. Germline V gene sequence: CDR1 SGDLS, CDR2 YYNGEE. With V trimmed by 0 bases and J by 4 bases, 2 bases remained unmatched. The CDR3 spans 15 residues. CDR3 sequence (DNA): TGTGCCAGCAGCGTAGACAGGGGGCTGTACAATGAGCAGTTCTTC. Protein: CASSVDRGLYNEQFF. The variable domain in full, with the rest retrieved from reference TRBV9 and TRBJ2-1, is DSGVTQTPKHLITATGQRVTLRCSPRSGDLSVYWYQQSLDQGLQFLIQYYNGEERAKGNILERFSAQQFPDLHSELNLSSLELGDSALYFCASSVDRGLYNEQFFGPGTRLTVL.

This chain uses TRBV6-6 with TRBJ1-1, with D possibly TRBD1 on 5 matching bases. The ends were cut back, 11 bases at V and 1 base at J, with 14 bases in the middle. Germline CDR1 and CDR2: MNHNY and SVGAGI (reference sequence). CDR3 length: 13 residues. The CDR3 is CASRGDGNTEAFF. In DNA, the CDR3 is TGTGCCTCAAGAGGGGACGGGAACACTGAAGCTTTCTTT.

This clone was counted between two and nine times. The DNA of the CDR3 is TGCGCCAGCAGGGGTTGGAACCCCACCCTCAGCCAGCCCCAGCATTTT. It translates to CASRGWNPTLSQPQHF. The chain uses TRBV10-1 and TRBJ1-5; the D is unclear. The CDR3 covers 16 residues. CDR1 and CDR2 from the germline V gene are WNHNN and SYGVQD (reference sequence). Trimming took off 6 bases at V and 7 bases at J, with 22 bases between the two ends.

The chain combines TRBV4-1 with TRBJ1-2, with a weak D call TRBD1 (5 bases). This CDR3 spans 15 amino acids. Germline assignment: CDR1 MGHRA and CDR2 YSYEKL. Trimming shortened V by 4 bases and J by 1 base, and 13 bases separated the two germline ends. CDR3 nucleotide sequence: TGCGCCAGCAGCCTTATTGGGACTTTTAACTATGGCTACACCTTC. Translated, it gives CASSLIGTFNYGYTF.

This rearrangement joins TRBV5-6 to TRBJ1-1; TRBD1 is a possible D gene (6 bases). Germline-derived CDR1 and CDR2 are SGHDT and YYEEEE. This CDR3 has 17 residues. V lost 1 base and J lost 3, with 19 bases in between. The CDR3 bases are TGTGCCAGCAGCTTGTCTTGGAGGGGGGCGGACCACACTGAAGCTTTCTTT. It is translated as CASSLSWRGADHTEAFF.

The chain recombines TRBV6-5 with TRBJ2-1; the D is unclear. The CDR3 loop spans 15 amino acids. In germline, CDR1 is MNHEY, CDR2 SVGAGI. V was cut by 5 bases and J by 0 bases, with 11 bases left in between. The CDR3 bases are TGTGCCAGCAGTACTGCAGGCAGCTCCTACAATGAGCAGTTCTTC. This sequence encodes CASSTAGSSYNEQFF.

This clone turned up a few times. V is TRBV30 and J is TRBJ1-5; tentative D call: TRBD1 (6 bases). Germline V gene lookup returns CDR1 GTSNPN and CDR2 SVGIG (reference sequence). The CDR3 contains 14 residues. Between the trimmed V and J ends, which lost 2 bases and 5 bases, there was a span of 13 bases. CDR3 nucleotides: TGTGCCTGGAGTAGAGGCAGGGGAGATCAGCCCCAGCATTTT. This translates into CAWSRGRGDQPQHF.

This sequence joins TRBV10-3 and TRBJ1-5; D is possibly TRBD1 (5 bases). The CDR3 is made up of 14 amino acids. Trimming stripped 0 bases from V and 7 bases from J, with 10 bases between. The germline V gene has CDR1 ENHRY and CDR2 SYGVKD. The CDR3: CAISESSGLQPQHF. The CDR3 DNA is TGTGCCATCAGTGAGTCATCGGGACTCCAGCCCCAGCATTTT.

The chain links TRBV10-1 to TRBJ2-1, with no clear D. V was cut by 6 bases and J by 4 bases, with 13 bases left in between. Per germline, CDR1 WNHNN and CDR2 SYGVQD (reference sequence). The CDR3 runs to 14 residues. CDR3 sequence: CASSQSGLYNEQFF. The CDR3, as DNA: TGCGCCAGCAGCCAAAGTGGTCTTTACAATGAGCAGTTCTTC.

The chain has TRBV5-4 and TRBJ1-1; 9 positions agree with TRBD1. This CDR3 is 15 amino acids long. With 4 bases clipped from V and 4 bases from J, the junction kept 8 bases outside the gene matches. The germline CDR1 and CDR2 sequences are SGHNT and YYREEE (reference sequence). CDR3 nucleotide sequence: TGTGCCAGCAGCCCGGAACAGGGGGCGGCCACTGAAGCTTTCTTT. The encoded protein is CASSPEQGAATEAFF. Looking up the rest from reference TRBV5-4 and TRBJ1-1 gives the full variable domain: ETGVTQSPTHLIKTRGQQVTLRCSSQSGHNTVSWYQQALGQGPQFIFQYYREEENGRGNFPPRFSGLQFPNYSSELNVNALELDDSALYLCASSPEQGAATEAFFGQGTRLTVV.

Here the CDR3 DNA reads TGTGCCAGCAGCTCCCCCCACACTGAAGCTTTCTTT. Protein sequence: CASSSPHTEAFF. The chain combines TRBV7-9 with TRBJ1-1; no definite D call. This CDR3 is 12 amino acids long. Germline CDR1 reads SEHNR; CDR2 reads FQNEAQ (reference sequence). V dropped 4 bases and J dropped 3 bases, with 6 bases sitting between them.

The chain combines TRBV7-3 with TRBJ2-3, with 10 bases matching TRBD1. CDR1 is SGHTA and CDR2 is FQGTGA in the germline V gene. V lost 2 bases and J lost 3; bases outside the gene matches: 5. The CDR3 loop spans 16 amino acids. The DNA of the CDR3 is TGTGCCAGCAGCTTATCGGGACAGGGGTGGACAGATACGCAGTATTTT. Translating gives CASSLSGQGWTDTQYF.

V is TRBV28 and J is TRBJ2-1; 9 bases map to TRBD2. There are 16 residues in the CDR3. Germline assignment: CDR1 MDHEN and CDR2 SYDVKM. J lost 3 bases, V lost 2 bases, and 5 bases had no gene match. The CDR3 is CASSLELAGLYNEQFF. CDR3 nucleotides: TGTGCCAGCAGTTTAGAACTAGCGGGTCTCTACAATGAGCAGTTCTTC. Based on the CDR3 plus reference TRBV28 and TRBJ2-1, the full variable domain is DVKVTQSSRYLVKRTGEKVFLECVQDMDHENMFWYRQDPGLGLRLIYFSYDVKMKEKGDIPEGYSVSREKKERFSLILESASTNQTSMYLCASSLELAGLYNEQFFGPGTRLTVL.

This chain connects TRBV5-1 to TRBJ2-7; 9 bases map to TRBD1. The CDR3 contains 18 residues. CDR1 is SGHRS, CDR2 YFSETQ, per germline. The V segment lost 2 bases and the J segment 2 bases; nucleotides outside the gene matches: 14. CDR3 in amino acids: CASSLRSLQGALTYEQYF. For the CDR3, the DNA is TGCGCCAGCAGCTTAAGATCCCTACAGGGGGCTCTAACCTACGAGCAGTACTTC.

The CDR3 bases are TGTGCCAGCAGCGTGGGGGAGGGGGCGCAGGGCTACACCTTC. Translation gives CASSVGEGAQGYTF. J is TRBJ1-2 and V is TRBV6-1; 7 bases fit TRBD1. Trimming removed 6 bases from V and 8 bases from J; junction bases left unmatched: 12. The CDR3 has 14 residues. Germline V gives CDR1 MNHNS, CDR2 SASEGT.